The T cell receptor (beta chain) under discussion was sequenced for a study of shared clonotypes between healthy human individuals. Findings and limits, study-wide: Tissue TCR repertoires likely differ from these blood-only repertoires.

As for this clone: Its antigen is currently unknown.

The germline V and J ends were trimmed by 2 bases and 1 base, with 11 bases remaining between them. This CDR3 has 15 amino acids. CDR1 is MNHEY and CDR2 is SVGAGI in the germline V gene. Everyone who donated was a Caucasian adult who lived in Nashville, Tennessee. Several immunoSEQ 96-well plates shared each subset's DNA, each plate a replicate. Clones were sequenced by immunoSEQ multiplex PCR, and TCRdb holds only the in-frame ones, with some missing. The sample has 470,000 or so clones; more than 75% are singletons. This chain connects TRBV6-5 to TRBJ2-5, with D perhaps being TRBD1 or TRBD2 (5 bases each). Material: PBMCs. The receptor was isolated from a middle-aged woman in good health. Some clones in this sample may be carry-over from other donors' samples. CDR3 nucleotide sequence: TGTGCCAGCAGTTACCTGGGACGGACCCAAGAGACCCAGTACTTC. Translated: CASSYLGRTQETQYF.